These 14 T cell receptor beta chains share one sample of origin, sequenced in a study of cytomegalovirus exposure and HLA in healthy donors. In the PCR, 60 Vbeta and 13 Jbeta primers were used. Some clones are missing from TCRdb's copy, which holds only in-frame ones; the method was immunoSEQ multiplex PCR. The data hold fewer than 150,000 clones, with around 79% observed a single time. Specimen: PBMCs. The receptors derive from a male donor in good health and CMV-seronegative.

This chain links TRBV2 with TRBJ2-5; D is unclear. Germline CDR1 is SNHLY and CDR2 is FYNNEI. The CDR3 sequence is 11 residues long. The germline V and J ends were trimmed by 7 bases and 4 bases, with 7 bases remaining between them. This CDR3 reads CASIGSETQYF. In DNA, the CDR3 is TGTGCCAGCATCGGTTCAGAGACCCAGTACTTC.

The CDR3 coding sequence is TGCGCCAGCAGCCGGACTAGCGTTAGCTCCTACAATGAGCAGTTCTTC. This translates into CASSRTSVSSYNEQFF. The V call is TRBV5-1, the J call TRBJ2-1; 9 nucleotides match TRBD2. The CDR3 extends over 16 amino acids. CDR1 and CDR2 from the germline V gene are SGHRS and YFSETQ. Unmatched junction bases numbered 5, after V lost 4 bases and J lost 0 bases. Based on the CDR3 plus reference TRBV5-1 and TRBJ2-1, the full variable domain is KAGVTQTPRYLIKTRGQQVTLSCSPISGHRSVSWYQQTPGQGLQFLFEYFSETQRNKGNFPGRFSGRQFSNSRSEMNVSTLELGDSALYLCASSRTSVSSYNEQFFGPGTRLTVL.

CDR3 in amino acids: CASSLAPPLGGYTF. CDR3 coding DNA: TGTGCCAGCAGCTTAGCGCCCCCCCTCGGTGGCTACACCTTC. The rearrangement links TRBV7-2 to TRBJ1-2; the D is unclear. Germline V gene data show CDR1 as SGHTA and CDR2 as FQGNSA. The V end was cut by 0 bases, the J end by 7 bases, with 12 bases between. The CDR3 extends over 14 amino acids.

This chain links TRBV2 with TRBJ1-2, with 8 bases that match TRBD1. This CDR3 spans 13 amino acids. Germline V CDR1 and CDR2: SNHLY, FYNNEI. J was trimmed by 8 bases and V by 3 bases; bases with no gene match: 5. The CDR3 DNA sequence: TGTGCCAGCAGTGATCAGGGGGCGGGCGGCTACACCTTC. The encoded protein is CASSDQGAGGYTF.

This clone was found a few times. The chain couples TRBV7-8 to TRBJ1-6; TRBD1 agrees at 8 bases. Unmatched junction bases numbered 5, after V lost 1 base and J lost 12 bases. The germline gives CDR1 SGHVS, CDR2 FQNEAQ. CDR3 length: 14 amino acids. The DNA of the CDR3 is TGTGCCAGCAGCTTAGGGGGACAGGTGGTACCCCTCCACTTT. Translation: CASSLGGQVVPLHF.

The chain couples TRBV4-1 to TRBJ1-3; tentatively, D is TRBD1 (6 bases). The CDR3 is 15 residues long. V was cut by 3 bases and J by 3 bases, with 12 bases left in between. Germline assignment: CDR1 MGHRA and CDR2 YSYEKL. The CDR3 region has the DNA TGCGCCAGCAGCCAGGTTCCAGGGGTTGGAAACACCATATATTTT. As protein: CASSQVPGVGNTIYF.

The V call is TRBV5-1, the J call TRBJ1-2, with 12 bases aligning to TRBD1. This CDR3 has 16 amino acids. J was trimmed by 3 bases and V by 3 bases; bases with no gene match: 6. Germline CDR1 and CDR2: SGHRS and YFSETQ. CDR3 nucleotide sequence: TGCGCCAGCAGCTCCACCGGGACAGGGGGCGACTATGGCTACACCTTC. This sequence encodes CASSSTGTGGDYGYTF.

In its sample, this clone was seen once. The J gene is TRBJ2-1, the V gene TRBV6-5; D ambiguous. The CDR3 loop spans 15 amino acids. Germline V gives CDR1 MNHEY, CDR2 SVGAGI. Deletions cut 2 bases from V and 5 bases from J, with 13 bases between. The DNA for the CDR3 is TGTGCCAGCAGTTACATATTGAGGATACACAATGAGCAGTTCTTC. This gives the protein CASSYILRIHNEQFF.

In regard to this clone: At one of its ends the junction is not consistent with the germline gene, which may arise from a read error. The chain links TRBV7-7 to TRBJ2-5; 9 bases are shared with TRBD2. Germline CDR1 and CDR2: SSHAT and FNYEAQ (reference sequence). The CDR3 runs to 15 residues. The CDR3 spells CASSPIAGEGQTQYF. CDR3 DNA sequence: TGTGCTAGCAGCCCGATAGCGGGAGAAGGGCAGACCCAGTACTTC.

This chain links TRBV29-1 with TRBJ2-7; the match to TRBD1 covers 11 bases. Germline loops: CDR1 SQVTM, CDR2 ANQGSEA. The CDR3 consists of 15 residues. The V segment lost 5 bases and the J segment 0 bases; nucleotides outside the gene matches: 6. In nucleotides, the CDR3 is TGCAGCGTTAGGAGGGGGACAGGGGGCTCCTACGAGCAGTACTTC. This sequence encodes CSVRRGTGGSYEQYF.

The chain has TRBV9 and TRBJ2-2; maybe TRBD1 (6 bases). Germline V lookup: CDR1 SGDLS, CDR2 YYNGEE. The V end lost 4 bases, the J end lost 5 bases, and 15 bases lay between the germline ends. The CDR3 runs to 15 residues. CDR3 sequence: CASSPGQWRTGELFF. For the CDR3, the DNA is TGTGCCAGCAGCCCAGGACAGTGGAGAACCGGGGAGCTGTTTTTT. Combining the CDR3 with reference TRBV9 and TRBJ2-2 gives the whole variable domain DSGVTQTPKHLITATGQRVTLRCSPRSGDLSVYWYQQSLDQGLQFLIQYYNGEERAKGNILERFSAQQFPDLHSELNLSSLELGDSALYFCASSPGQWRTGELFFGEGSRLTVL.

The J gene is TRBJ1-2, the V gene TRBV6-6; 8 bases fit TRBD1. Trimming cost V 6 bases and J 7 bases; bases outside gene matches: 16. CDR1 and CDR2 (germline): MNHNY, SVGAGI (reference sequence). The CDR3 length is 16 residues. CDR3 sequence (DNA): TGTGCCAGCAGCCCTCCTCAGGGGGCGCGGTCTTTTGGCTACACCTTC. Translated: CASSPPQGARSFGYTF.

The J gene is TRBJ1-2, the V gene TRBV25-1; D unresolved. Germline lookup yields CDR1 MGHDK and CDR2 SYGVNS. Trimming cost V 1 base and J 3 bases, with 3 bases left between them. CDR3 length equals 12 residues. CDR3 region: CASSESYYGYTF. In DNA, the CDR3 is TGTGCCAGCAGTGAATCCTACTATGGCTACACCTTC.

The J gene is TRBJ2-7, the V gene TRBV2; 8 bases map to TRBD2. The CDR3 contains 15 residues. Germline CDR1 and CDR2: SNHLY and FYNNEI. V lost 9 bases and J lost 6; bases outside the gene matches: 16. CDR3 amino acids: CARDSKGLASSEQYF. The CDR3 nucleotides read TGTGCCAGGGACTCGAAAGGACTAGCAAGTTCCGAGCAGTACTTC.